The next 14 T cell receptor beta chains were all read from a single sample in a study of blood T cell repertoires in COVID-19. Profiled with immunoSEQ multiplex PCR; TCRdb holds only in-frame clones, not every one. The sample includes hundreds of thousands of clones, approximately 90% of them seen just once. Sequencing was carried out using PBMCs or T cells enriched from blood (not recorded which). The receptors stem from a man aged 18 to 30 who had recovered from COVID-19.

The chain carries TRBV2 and TRBJ1-4; D is unresolved. The CDR3 length is 12 residues. The V end lost 1 base, the J end lost 16 bases, and 13 bases lay between the germline ends. Per germline, CDR1 SNHLY and CDR2 FYNNEI. The DNA for the CDR3 is TGTGCCAGCAGTGAAGGCAAACCGGGGTCGTTTTTT. Translated, it gives CASSEGKPGSFF. Using reference TRBV2 and TRBJ1-4 for the parts outside the CDR3, the full variable domain is EPEVTQTPSHQVTQMGQEVILRCVPISNHLYFYWYRQILGQKVEFLVSFYNNEISEKSEIFDDQFSVERPDGSNFTLKIRSTKLEDSAMYFCASSEGKPGSFFGSGTQLSVL.

V usage is TRBV7-9 and J usage is TRBJ2-7; perhaps TRBD1 as D (5 bases). The V end was cut by 4 bases, the J end by 3 bases, with 13 bases between. This CDR3 region has 14 residues. From germline, CDR1 is SEHNR and CDR2 FQNEAQ (reference sequence). Here the CDR3 reads CASSYGQGFYEQYF. DNA for the CDR3: TGTGCCAGCAGCTATGGCCAGGGCTTCTACGAGCAGTACTTC.

V is TRBV6-2 or TRBV6-3 and J is TRBJ1-5, with 9 nucleotides matching TRBD1. The V gene end was trimmed by 0 bases and the J gene end by 0 bases; junction bases not matched to a gene: 9. This CDR3 region has 19 residues. Germline V gene sequence: CDR1 MNHEY, CDR2 SVGEGT. CDR3 DNA: TGTGCCAGCAGTTACTCTAGGGACAGGGAAGCTTATAGCAATCAGCCCCAGCATTTT. As protein: CASSYSRDREAYSNQPQHF.

V is TRBV7-2 and J is TRBJ2-7; no clear D gene. V was clipped by 2 bases and J by 6 bases, with 5 bases between them. The CDR3 consists of 11 residues. Looked up from germline, CDR1 is SGHTA and CDR2 is FQGNSA. CDR3 sequence: CASSLWSEQYF. CDR3 in DNA: TGTGCCAGCAGCTTATGGAGCGAGCAGTACTTC.

CDR3 DNA sequence: TGTGCCAGCAGCTATGGACAGGGGGACTACGAGCAGTACTTC. Protein: CASSYGQGDYEQYF. The V call is TRBV5-4, the J call TRBJ2-7; TRBD1 matches 10 bases. The CDR3 loop spans 14 amino acids. Germline trimming cut 3 bases from V and 3 bases from J; bases unmatched to any gene: 3. The germline gives CDR1 SGHNT, CDR2 YYREEE (reference sequence).

This chain joins TRBV11-2 and TRBJ2-5; D is uncertain. The CDR3 sequence is 14 residues long. Germline lookup yields CDR1 SGHAT and CDR2 FQNNGV. The V end was cut by 7 bases, the J end by 5 bases, with 17 bases between. The CDR3 nucleotides read TGTGCCAGCACTCCTAGTCGCGGTGGGGAGACCCAGTACTTC. Translated: CASTPSRGGETQYF.

This chain links TRBV24-1 with TRBJ2-1, with 7 nucleotides matching TRBD2. Germline values: CDR1 KGHDR, CDR2 SFDVKD. Germline trimming cut 5 bases from V and 2 bases from J; bases unmatched to any gene: 17. The CDR3 sequence is 19 residues long. The DNA of the CDR3 is TGTGCCACCAGTGGCCCCGGACTAGTTGTGGATACGGCCTACAATGAGCAGTTCTTC. Translated, it gives CATSGPGLVVDTAYNEQFF.

The V gene is TRBV2, the J gene TRBJ1-1, with a weak D call TRBD1 (5 bases). Trimming cost V 3 bases and J 0 bases, with 14 bases left between them. Germline V gives CDR1 SNHLY, CDR2 FYNNEI. The CDR3 extends over 16 amino acids. The CDR3: CASSDKGPLLNTEAFF. The CDR3 nucleotides read TGTGCCAGCAGTGACAAGGGGCCCTTATTGAACACTGAAGCTTTCTTT.

V is TRBV11-3 and J is TRBJ2-2; D gene ambiguous. V was shortened by 5 bases and J by 6 bases, with 10 bases between the two germline ends. The CDR3 extends over 13 amino acids. Germline V CDR1 and CDR2: SGHNT, YENEEA. The chain's CDR3 is CASSQTQSGELFF. CDR3 sequence (DNA): TGTGCCAGCAGCCAAACCCAGTCCGGGGAGCTGTTTTTT.

The chain is built from TRBV7-9 and TRBJ1-3, with D unresolved. The CDR3 totals 15 residues. Trimming stripped 2 bases from V and 0 bases from J, with 8 bases between. Looked up from germline, CDR1 is SEHNR and CDR2 is FQNEAQ (reference sequence). For the CDR3, the DNA is TGTGCCAGCAGCTTAAGCCTATCCTCTGGAAACACCATATATTTT. This codes for CASSLSLSSGNTIYF.

The V call is TRBV7-9, the J call TRBJ1-2; 10 nucleotides match TRBD1. Germline assignment: CDR1 SEHNR and CDR2 FQNEAQ (reference sequence). The CDR3 spans 15 residues. V shed 4 bases, J shed 6 bases, and the junction held 8 bases outside the gene matches. CDR3 sequence reads: CASSWDRGREHGYTF. In nucleotides, the CDR3 is TGTGCCAGCAGCTGGGACAGGGGAAGGGAGCATGGCTACACCTTC.

The rearrangement joins TRBV2 to TRBJ2-3, with a tentative D call TRBD1 (6 bases). Germline values: CDR1 SNHLY, CDR2 FYNNEI. V gave up 0 bases and J gave up 1 base, with 11 bases separating them. CDR3 length: 16 residues. The CDR3, as DNA: TGTGCCAGCAGTGAAGCGCGTTGGGGGCGCACAGATACGCAGTATTTT. It codes for CASSEARWGRTDTQYF.

The chain is built from TRBV7-9 and TRBJ1-2, with D unresolved. CDR3 length equals 12 residues. Trimming stripped 5 bases from V and 9 bases from J, with 13 bases between. CDR1 is SEHNR and CDR2 is FQNEAQ in the germline V gene (reference sequence). CDR3 sequence (DNA): TGTGCCAGCAGCCAGGACTTTTCCCGCTACACCTTC. This codes for CASSQDFSRYTF.

The chain couples TRBV2 to TRBJ2-1, with TRBD2 matching over 9 bases. The CDR3 has 18 amino acids. V was clipped by 6 bases and J by 0 bases; unmatched bases: 12. Per germline, CDR1 SNHLY and CDR2 FYNNEI. The CDR3 loop reads CASSWSSGVLSSYNEQFF. The CDR3 DNA is TGTGCCAGCAGCTGGTCTAGCGGGGTCCTGAGCTCCTACAATGAGCAGTTCTTC.